This T cell receptor (beta chain) emerged from a study of T-cell memory formation after mild COVID-19 (dated by TCRdb to the early 2020s). With respect to the entire study: TCR sequence clusters from the two donors were largely donor specific. In two donors, T-cell clones that expanded and contracted after mild COVID-19 were followed by sequencing TCRalpha and TCRbeta repertoires longitudinally. The cohort was made up of two young adult volunteers, one female and one male, who were previously healthy.

Data came from an Illumina NovaSeq 6000. cDNA libraries for TCRalpha and TCRbeta were prepared by 5'RACE using constant-segment primers, with sample barcodes and unique molecular identifiers added. Trizol reagent was used to extract RNA from every sample. Libraries were amplified in two PCR steps, with a second sample barcode and Illumina TruSeq adapters added in the second step. The libraries were sequenced on an Illumina NovaSeq using 2 x 150 bp paired-end reads. As for how the authors treated the data: Reads were demultiplexed and collapsed into UMI-guided consensus sequences with migec v1.2.7. With mixcr v2.1.11, UMI consensuses were aligned to TRA and TRB V and J templates and assembled into clonotypes. Expanded or contracted clonotypes were those called significant by both edgeR and NoisET, with noise models trained on biological replicates. edgeR calls used a false discovery rate-adjusted p below 0.01 and a log2 fold-change threshold of 1. As an exploratory analysis of dynamics, max-normalized trajectories of the 1000 most abundant clonotypes were examined by PCA with hierarchical clustering. Separately sequenced CD4+ and CD8+ repertoires were used to assign the CD4 or CD8 phenotype of responding clones. The public reads were reprocessed in TCRdb via fastp at Q25 and MiXCR, keeping in-frame beta chains. Here each entry gathers all rows of one CDR3 protein and keeps the most common genes and DNA. TCRdb, not the original authors, processed these V and J calls. Here the sample has some 600,000 distinct CDR3 sequences; 15% to 20% occur a single time. The ten largest clones represent roughly 8% of the sample.

On the study overall, not on this receptor specifically: The second-wave clones that peaked on day 37 were not confirmed to be SARS-CoV-2 specific. Clones that contracted from day 15 to 85 showed balanced CD4/CD8 phenotypes, whereas a second wave of clones that expanded from day 15 to 37 leaned towards CD4+. Some responding clones were detected in pre-infection memory, which suggested that pre-existing cross-reactive memory T cells had joined the SARS-CoV-2 response. Contracting CD4+ clones appeared mostly in the CM and EM memory subsets, whereas CD8+ clones were enriched in EMRA. Only a couple of mild cases were covered in the study, and larger cohorts including severe cases with pre-infection samples were considered necessary.

To note about this clonotype: Its antigen is not yet known. Per-base qualities were not stored, and no clone one base away is much larger.

V ends up 2 bases short and J 6 bases short, with an unmatched junction base count of 2. CDR1 is given as MNHEY and CDR2 as SVGEGT, both from the germline V gene. The CDR3 numbers 15 residues from cysteine through phenylalanine. Only the CDR3 DNA is retained, 45 bases long and in frame from the first base. Ficoll-Paque density gradient centrifugation was used to isolate PBMCs. Recombination connected TRBV6-2 or TRBV6-3 to TRBJ1-5; 12 central bases correspond to TRBD1. The receptor comes from an adult woman who had mild COVID-19 (a few samples of this study predate the infection). The sample titles of this study are shuffled in the database, so cell type and time point are left out; the donor was told from shared clones. What was sequenced was PBMCs or a T cell subset sorted from them (not recorded which). The CDR3 reads CASSYGTGGFQPQHF. The sequenced DNA is TGTGCCAGCAGTTACGGGACAGGGGGCTTTCAGCCCCAGCATTTT.